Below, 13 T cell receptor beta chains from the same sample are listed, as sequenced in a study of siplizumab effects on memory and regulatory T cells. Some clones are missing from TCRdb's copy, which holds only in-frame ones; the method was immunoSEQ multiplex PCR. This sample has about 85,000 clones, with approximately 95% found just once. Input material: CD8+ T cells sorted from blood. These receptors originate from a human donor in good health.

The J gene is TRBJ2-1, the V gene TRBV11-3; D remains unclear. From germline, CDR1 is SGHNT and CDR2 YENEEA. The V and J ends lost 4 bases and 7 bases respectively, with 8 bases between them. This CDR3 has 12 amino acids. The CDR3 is CASSSGRNEQFF. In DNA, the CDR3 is TGTGCCAGCAGCTCCGGACGGAATGAGCAGTTCTTC.

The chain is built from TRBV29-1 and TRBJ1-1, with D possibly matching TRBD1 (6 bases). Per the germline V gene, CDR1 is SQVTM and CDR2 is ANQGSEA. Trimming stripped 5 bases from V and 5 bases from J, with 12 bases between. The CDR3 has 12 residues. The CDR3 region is CSVLGGPTEAFF. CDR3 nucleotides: TGCAGCGTTCTCGGGGGGCCTACTGAAGCTTTCTTT.

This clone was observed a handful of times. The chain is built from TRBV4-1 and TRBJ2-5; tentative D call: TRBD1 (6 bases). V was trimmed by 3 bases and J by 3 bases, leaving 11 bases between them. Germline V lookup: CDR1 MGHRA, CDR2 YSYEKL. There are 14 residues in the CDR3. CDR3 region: CASSQSAGEETQYF. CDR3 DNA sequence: TGCGCCAGCAGCCAGTCGGCAGGGGAAGAGACCCAGTACTTC.

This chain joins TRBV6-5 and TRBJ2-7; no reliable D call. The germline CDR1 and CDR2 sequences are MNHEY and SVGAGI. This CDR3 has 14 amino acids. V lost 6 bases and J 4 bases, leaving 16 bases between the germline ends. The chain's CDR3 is CASRGSEASYEQYF. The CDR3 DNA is TGTGCCAGCAGGGGCTCAGAGGCTTCATACGAGCAGTACTTC.

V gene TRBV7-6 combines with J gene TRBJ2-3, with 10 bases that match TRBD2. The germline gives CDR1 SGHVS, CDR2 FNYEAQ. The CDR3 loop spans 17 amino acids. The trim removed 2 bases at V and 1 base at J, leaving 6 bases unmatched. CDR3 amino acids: CASSLRGTSVRTDTQYF. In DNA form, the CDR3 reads TGTGCCAGCAGCTTAAGGGGGACTAGCGTACGCACAGATACGCAGTATTTT.

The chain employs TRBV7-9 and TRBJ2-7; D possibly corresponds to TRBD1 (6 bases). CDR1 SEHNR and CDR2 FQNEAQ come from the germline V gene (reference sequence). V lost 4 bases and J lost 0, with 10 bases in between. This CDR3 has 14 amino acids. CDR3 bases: TGTGCCAGCAGCTCCCCGGACAGCTCCTACGAGCAGTACTTC. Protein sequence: CASSSPDSSYEQYF.

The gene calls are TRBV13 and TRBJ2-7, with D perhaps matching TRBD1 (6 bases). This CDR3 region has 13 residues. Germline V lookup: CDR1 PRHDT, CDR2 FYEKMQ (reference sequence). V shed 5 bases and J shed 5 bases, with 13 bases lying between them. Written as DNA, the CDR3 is TGTGCCAGCAGCGTAAGGGGGTCCAACGAGCAGTACTTC. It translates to CASSVRGSNEQYF.

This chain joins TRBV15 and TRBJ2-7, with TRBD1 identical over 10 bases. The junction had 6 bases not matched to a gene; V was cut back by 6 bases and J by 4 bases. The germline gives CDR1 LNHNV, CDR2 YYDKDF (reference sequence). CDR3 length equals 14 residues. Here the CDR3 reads CATSPGQGPYEQYF. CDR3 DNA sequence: TGTGCCACCAGTCCGGGACAGGGGCCTTACGAGCAGTACTTC.

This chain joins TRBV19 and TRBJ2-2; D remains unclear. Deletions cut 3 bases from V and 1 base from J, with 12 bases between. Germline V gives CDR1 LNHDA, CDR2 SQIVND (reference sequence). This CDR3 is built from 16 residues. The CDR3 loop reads CASSMGMVVNTGELFF. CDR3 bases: TGTGCCAGTAGTATGGGGATGGTGGTGAACACCGGGGAGCTGTTTTTT.

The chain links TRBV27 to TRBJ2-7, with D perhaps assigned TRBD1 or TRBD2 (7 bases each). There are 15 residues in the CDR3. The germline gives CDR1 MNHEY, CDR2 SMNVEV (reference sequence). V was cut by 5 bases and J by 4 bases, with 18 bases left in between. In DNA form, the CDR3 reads TGTGCCAGCAGTGCGCAGGGGGAGGGTTGGTACGAGCAGTACTTC. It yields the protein CASSAQGEGWYEQYF.

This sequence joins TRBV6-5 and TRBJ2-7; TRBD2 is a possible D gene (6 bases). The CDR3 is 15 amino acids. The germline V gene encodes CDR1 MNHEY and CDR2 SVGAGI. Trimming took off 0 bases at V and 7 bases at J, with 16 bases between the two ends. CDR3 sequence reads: CASSYSGGLYWEQYF. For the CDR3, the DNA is TGTGCCAGCAGTTACTCTGGAGGGTTATACTGGGAGCAGTACTTC.

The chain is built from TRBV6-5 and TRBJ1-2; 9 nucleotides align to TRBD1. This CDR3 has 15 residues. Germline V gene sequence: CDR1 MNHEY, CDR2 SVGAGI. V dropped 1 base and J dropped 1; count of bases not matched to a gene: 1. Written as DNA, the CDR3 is TGTGCCAGCAGTTACTGGGGACAGGGTAACTATGGCTACACCTTC. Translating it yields CASSYWGQGNYGYTF.

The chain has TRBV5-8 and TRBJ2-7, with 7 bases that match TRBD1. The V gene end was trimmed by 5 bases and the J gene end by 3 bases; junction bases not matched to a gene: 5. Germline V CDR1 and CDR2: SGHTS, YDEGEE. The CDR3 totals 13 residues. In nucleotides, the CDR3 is TGTGCCAGCAGACCGACAGGGATCTACGAGCAGTACTTC. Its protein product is CASRPTGIYEQYF.